One and the same sample provided the 26 T cell receptor beta chains below, sequenced in a study of T cells after somatic rescue of genetic block. The data were produced by immunoSEQ multiplex PCR, yet TCRdb's version contains in-frame clones alone and is incomplete. The table includes 11,000 to 15,000 clones, approximately 70% detected once. The sequenced material came from peripheral blood mononuclear cells (PBMCs). These receptors were collected from a boy younger than 18.

CDR3 residues: CASSFGGAEEKLFF. CDR3 coding DNA: TGCGCCAGCAGCTTCGGGGGGGCTGAGGAAAAACTGTTTTTT. The chain uses TRBV5-1 and TRBJ1-4; tentatively, D is TRBD1 (6 bases). V was clipped by 2 bases and J by 8 bases, with 13 bases between them. The germline gives CDR1 SGHRS, CDR2 YFSETQ. CDR3 length equals 14 residues. Filled out from reference TRBV5-1 and TRBJ1-4, the complete variable domain reads KAGVTQTPRYLIKTRGQQVTLSCSPISGHRSVSWYQQTPGQGLQFLFEYFSETQRNKGNFPGRFSGRQFSNSRSEMNVSTLELGDSALYLCASSFGGAEEKLFFGSGTQLSVL.

The chain recombines TRBV6-1 with TRBJ1-3; 7 bases align to TRBD1. This CDR3 has 17 residues. Germline V gives CDR1 MNHNS, CDR2 SASEGT. The V and J ends lost 2 bases and 4 bases, in that order; junction bases with no gene match: 11. The CDR3, as DNA: TGTGCCAGCAGTGAAAGTCTGAGGGGGCGACTCGGAAACACCATATATTTT. Its translation is CASSESLRGRLGNTIYF.

In its sample, this clone was seen a few times. V and J are TRBV5-1 and TRBJ1-2; 7 bases map to TRBD1. CDR3 length: 15 amino acids. Germline CDR1 is SGHRS and CDR2 is YFSETQ. V trimming: 4 bases; J trimming: 6 bases; junction bases outside the gene matches: 12. CDR3 loop: CASSGASRTGHGYTF. In nucleotides, the CDR3 is TGCGCCAGCAGCGGAGCCTCTCGGACAGGCCATGGCTACACCTTC.

The chain carries TRBV21-1 and TRBJ2-5; TRBD1 is the table's D call, not checked against the DNA. TRBV21-1 is a pseudogene. This CDR3 is 17 amino acids long. CDR3 sequence (DNA): TGTGCCAGCAGCAAAGGGCCGGGGGACAGCCTCCAAGAGACCCAGTACTTC. It yields the protein CASSKGPGDSLQETQYF.

The chain combines TRBV11-1 with TRBJ2-5, with TRBD2 identical over 9 bases. V lost 5 bases to trimming and J lost 4 bases; unmatched junction nucleotides: 11. The germline V gene has CDR1 SGHAT and CDR2 FQDESV (reference sequence). This CDR3 comprises 16 residues. CDR3 amino acids: CASSASSGGLGETQYF. CDR3 DNA: TGTGCCAGCAGCGCATCGAGCGGGGGGCTGGGAGAGACCCAGTACTTC.

The V and J genes are TRBV28 and TRBJ1-2; D call uncertain. Trimming took off 2 bases at V and 5 bases at J, with 9 bases between the two ends. Germline V gives CDR1 MDHEN, CDR2 SYDVKM. This CDR3 has 13 amino acids. The CDR3 DNA reads as TGTGCCAGCAGTTTAGAAGGCAGGTATGGCTACACCTTC. Translation gives CASSLEGRYGYTF.

The chain combines TRBV5-1 with TRBJ2-7; 8 positions match TRBD1. The V segment lost 3 bases and the J segment 0 bases; nucleotides outside the gene matches: 14. The CDR3 contains 18 residues. Germline CDR1 is SGHRS and CDR2 is YFSETQ. The CDR3 is CASSYTNRGISSSYEQYF. The CDR3 DNA reads TGCGCCAGCAGCTACACGAACAGGGGGATATCGAGCTCCTACGAGCAGTACTTC. The full variable domain, with the rest looked up from reference TRBV5-1 and TRBJ2-7, is KAGVTQTPRYLIKTRGQQVTLSCSPISGHRSVSWYQQTPGQGLQFLFEYFSETQRNKGNFPGRFSGRQFSNSRSEMNVSTLELGDSALYLCASSYTNRGISSSYEQYFGPGTRLTVT.

J is TRBJ2-1 and V is TRBV6-5; 10 bases map to TRBD2. CDR3 length: 16 residues. Germline CDR1 reads MNHEY; CDR2 reads SVGAGI. V gave up 0 bases and J gave up 8 bases; unmatched junction bases: 7. CDR3 loop: CASSYSAGGTRHEQFF. CDR3 DNA: TGTGCCAGCAGTTACTCAGCGGGAGGGACCCGCCATGAGCAGTTCTTC.

This chain uses TRBV28 with TRBJ1-2, with unresolved D. This CDR3 region has 13 residues. V was shortened by 2 bases and J by 5 bases, with 9 bases between the two germline ends. The germline V gene encodes CDR1 MDHEN and CDR2 SYDVKM. CDR3 residues: CASSLNPRYGYTF. As DNA, the CDR3 is TGTGCCAGCAGTTTAAACCCCAGATATGGCTACACCTTC.

V and J are TRBV28 and TRBJ1-2, with D tentatively TRBD1 (6 bases). Trimming took 2 bases from V and 2 from J, leaving 15 bases between them. Germline CDR1 is MDHEN and CDR2 is SYDVKM. The CDR3 runs 16 residues. In DNA form, the CDR3 reads TGTGCCAGCAGTTTAAACGGCAGGACAGCGAACTATGGCTACACCTTC. This encodes CASSLNGRTANYGYTF.

The V and J genes are TRBV19 and TRBJ2-7, with TRBD1 matching 9 bases. This CDR3 region has 16 residues. CDR1 LNHDA and CDR2 SQIVND come from the germline V gene (reference sequence). Germline trimming cut 11 bases from V and 6 bases from J; bases unmatched to any gene: 20. The CDR3 is CASSPLSGQGPPEQYF. In nucleotides, the CDR3 is TGTGCCTCATCCCCACTGTCGGGACAGGGCCCTCCCGAGCAGTACTTC.

This clone was seen more than once but under ten times. The V gene is TRBV5-4, the J gene TRBJ1-5, with a possible D match to TRBD1 (6 bases). Trimming removed 4 bases at V and 1 base at J, with 9 bases between. Germline-derived CDR1 and CDR2 are SGHNT and YYREEE (reference sequence). The CDR3 loop spans 14 amino acids. The CDR3 DNA reads as TGTGCCAGCAGCGAGGGGGGAAGCAATCAGCCCCAGCATTTT. Translating it yields CASSEGGSNQPQHF.

V usage is TRBV6-1 and J usage is TRBJ1-4; D gene unclear. V lost 7 bases to trimming and J lost 3 bases, with 12 bases between them. This CDR3 has 14 residues. Germline V lookup: CDR1 MNHNS, CDR2 SASEGT. CDR3 DNA sequence: TGTGCCAGCAAATGGGGAAGTCCTAATGAAAAACTGTTTTTT. Protein sequence: CASKWGSPNEKLFF.

The CDR3 nucleotides read TGCGCCAGCAGCCCGGCACAGGGGGCCTGGACTGAAGCTTTCTTT. Its translation is CASSPAQGAWTEAFF. The chain carries TRBV5-1 and TRBJ1-1, with 9 bases aligning to TRBD1. With 4 bases clipped from V and 5 bases from J, the junction kept 9 bases outside the gene matches. The CDR3 length is 15 residues. Germline-derived CDR1 and CDR2 are SGHRS and YFSETQ.

This clone was counted once. The chain joins TRBV7-3 to TRBJ1-2, with no clear D. The V gene lost 2 bases and the J gene lost 2 bases, with 12 bases spanning the gap. This CDR3 has 15 residues. Germline values: CDR1 SGHTA, CDR2 FQGTGA. The CDR3 DNA reads TGTGCCAGCAGCTTAGAATTGAAACAGAACTATGGCTACACCTTC. Residues: CASSLELKQNYGYTF.

V and J are TRBV19 and TRBJ2-7; 7 positions match TRBD1. This CDR3 spans 14 amino acids. The trim removed 4 bases at V and 3 bases at J, leaving 6 bases unmatched. Looked up from germline, CDR1 is LNHDA and CDR2 is SQIVND (reference sequence). The CDR3 loop is CASSNRGRGYEQYF. CDR3 coding DNA: TGTGCCAGTAGTAACAGGGGTAGGGGCTACGAGCAGTACTTC. Together with reference TRBV19 and TRBJ2-7, the CDR3 gives the full variable domain: DGGITQSPKYLFRKEGQNVTLSCEQNLNHDAMYWYRQDPGQGLRLIYYSQIVNDFQKGDIAEGYSVSREKKESFPLTVTSAQKNPTAFYLCASSNRGRGYEQYFGPGTRLTVT.

The chain has TRBV28 and TRBJ2-7; D unresolved. The germline CDR1 and CDR2 sequences are MDHEN and SYDVKM. The ends were cut back, 8 bases at V and 3 bases at J, with 8 bases in the middle. This CDR3 comprises 11 residues. As DNA, the CDR3 is TGTGCCAGCGTAAGGGACTACGAGCAGTACTTC. Encoded protein: CASVRDYEQYF. Full variable domain (remainder filled in from reference TRBV28 and TRBJ2-7): DVKVTQSSRYLVKRTGEKVFLECVQDMDHENMFWYRQDPGLGLRLIYFSYDVKMKEKGDIPEGYSVSREKKERFSLILESASTNQTSMYLCASVRDYEQYFGPGTRLTVT.

The chain employs TRBV29-1 and TRBJ2-7; D is perhaps TRBD1 or TRBD2 (6 bases each). This CDR3 is built from 14 residues. Germline CDR1 SQVTM, CDR2 ANQGSEA. The V and J ends lost 4 bases and 7 bases respectively, with 20 bases between them. CDR3: CSVGGLATPTEQYF. As DNA, the CDR3 is TGCAGCGTTGGGGGGCTAGCGACACCTACGGAGCAGTACTTC.

The V and J genes are TRBV18 and TRBJ2-7, with D tentatively TRBD1 (6 bases). This CDR3 comprises 15 residues. Between the trimmed V and J ends, which lost 3 bases and 3 bases, there was a span of 15 bases. CDR1 is KGHSH, CDR2 LQKENI, per germline. The CDR3 sequence: CASSPTTGRIYEQYF. The CDR3, as DNA: TGTGCCAGCTCACCGACGACAGGCAGGATCTACGAGCAGTACTTC. The whole variable domain, filled in from reference TRBV18 and TRBJ2-7, reads NAGVMQNPRHLVRRRGQEARLRCSPMKGHSHVYWYRQLPEEGLKFMVYLQKENIIDESGMPKERFSAEFPKEGPSILRIQQVVRGDSAAYFCASSPTTGRIYEQYFGPGTRLTVT.

The chain joins TRBV7-2 to TRBJ1-3; 7 nucleotides agree with TRBD1. The length of the CDR3 is 15 residues. Germline V gene sequence: CDR1 SGHTA, CDR2 FQGNSA. Trimming at V came to 5 bases and at J to 0 bases, leaving 4 bases not matched to a gene. CDR3 loop: CASSKGQPSGNTIYF. CDR3 in DNA: TGTGCCAGCAGCAAGGGACAGCCCTCTGGAAACACCATATATTTT.

V usage is TRBV25-1 and J usage is TRBJ1-2; possible D gene TRBD1, 5 bases. The CDR3 runs 11 residues. V was trimmed by 5 bases and J by 5 bases, leaving 6 bases between them. The germline CDR1 and CDR2 sequences are MGHDK and SYGVNS. CDR3 nucleotides: TGTGCCAGCAGTTGGGGGTATGGCTACACCTTC. It encodes CASSWGYGYTF.

The V gene is TRBV7-9, the J gene TRBJ2-7; 10 bases agree with TRBD1. CDR1 and CDR2 (germline): SEHNR, FQNEAQ (reference sequence). The CDR3 loop spans 15 amino acids. The V gene end was trimmed by 5 bases and the J gene end by 2 bases; junction bases not matched to a gene: 6. For the CDR3, the DNA is TGTGCCAGCAGCCCATCCGGGACAGGGGCCTACGAGCAGTACTTC. As protein: CASSPSGTGAYEQYF.

This rearrangement joins TRBV7-9 to TRBJ2-3, with TRBD2 identical over 12 bases. This CDR3 is built from 18 residues. Germline CDR1 is SEHNR and CDR2 is FQNEAQ (reference sequence). V shed 0 bases, J shed 1 base, and the junction held 5 bases outside the gene matches. The CDR3 DNA sequence: TGTGCCAGCAGCTTAGCCTGGGGACTAGCGGGTGGCACAGATACGCAGTATTTT. As protein: CASSLAWGLAGGTDTQYF.

This chain uses TRBV5-1 with TRBJ2-7, with D perhaps TRBD1 or TRBD2 (5 bases each). Germline lookup yields CDR1 SGHRS and CDR2 YFSETQ. V lost 2 bases and J 2 bases, leaving 14 bases between the germline ends. This CDR3 region has 15 residues. The CDR3 DNA is TGCGCCAGCAGCTTTAGACCCAGGGACGCCTACGAGCAGTACTTC. This encodes CASSFRPRDAYEQYF.

The chain carries TRBV5-1 and TRBJ2-3, with D possibly TRBD1 on 5 matching bases. CDR3 length: 16 amino acids. V was cut by 0 bases and J by 2 bases, with 13 bases left in between. Germline V CDR1 and CDR2: SGHRS, YFSETQ. CDR3: CASSLGTYPYTDTQYF. The CDR3 bases are TGCGCCAGCAGCTTGGGGACATACCCCTACACAGATACGCAGTATTTT.

V and J are TRBV28 and TRBJ2-7; D might be TRBD1 (5 bases). This CDR3 spans 11 amino acids. CDR1 and CDR2 from the germline V gene are MDHEN and SYDVKM. V dropped 7 bases and J dropped 8 bases, with 12 bases sitting between them. CDR3 coding DNA: TGTGCCAGCAACCAACCAGGGAAGCAGTACTTC. This translates into CASNQPGKQYF.